These T cell receptor beta chains were read from a single sample in a study of T cell repertoires in cytomegalovirus infection. TCRdb recomputed calls from the reads with MiXCR, one row per CDR3 protein. The top ten hold roughly 18% of the sample, which has under 850,000 distinct CDR3 sequences, 33% seen once. No antigen is known for these receptors. The specimen was cultured PBMCs, collected from culture after CMV antigen stimulation. These receptors came from a human donor in good health (CMV status not recorded). Some clones in this sample may be carry-over from other donors' samples. The CDR3 runs from the conserved cysteine through the conserved F or W. D genes are given only for firm matches. Rows may omit the clone size; those that give it use once, few, many or a size class.

abundance | d_gene | j_gene | v_gene | CDR3nt | CDR3aa
. | TRBD1 | TRBJ1-1 | TRBV2 | TGTGCCAGCGGGGGACAGATGAGTACTGAAGCTTTCTTT | CASGGQMSTEAFF
. | TRBD2 | TRBJ2-1 | TRBV14 | TGTGCCAGCAGCCGGACACTAGCGGGGGTTCAGTTCTTC | CASSRTLAGVQFF
once | . | TRBJ2-5 | TRBV6-6 | TGTGCCAGCAGTGAGCAGAAGGTAGAGACCCAGTACTTC | CASSEQKVETQYF
many | TRBD2 | TRBJ2-7 | TRBV7-2 | TGTGCCAGCAGCTTCGCCAGCGGGAGTCTCTACGAGCAGTACTTC | CASSFASGSLYEQYF
few | TRBD2 | TRBJ2-1 | TRBV18 | TGTGCCAGCTCACCCTATCCCGGGACTAGTTTTCAGGATGAGCAGTTCTTC | CASSPYPGTSFQDEQFF
few | . | TRBJ2-7 | TRBV12-5 | TGTGCTAGTGGTTTGGTAAGGGACGGTGAAGCACAGGCCTACGAGCAGTACTTC | CASGLVRDGEAQAYEQYF
few | TRBD1 | TRBJ2-3 | TRBV10-3 | TGTGCCATCAGTGCGGGACAGGAAGAAGATACGCAGTATTTT | CAISAGQEEDTQYF
many | TRBD2 | TRBJ2-1 | TRBV7-2 | TGTGCCAGCAGCGAGATGGCGGGGGGTCACAATGAGCAGTTCTTC | CASSEMAGGHNEQFF
few | . | TRBJ1-2 | TRBV7-6 | TGTGCCAGCAGCTTACGTGGGCCCTATGGCTACACCTTC | CASSLRGPYGYTF
few | . | TRBJ1-1 | TRBV4-1 | TGCGCCAGCAGCCAGGAGGGACGAACCCGGGCTTTCTTT | CASSQEGRTRAFF
few | TRBD1 | TRBJ2-7 | TRBV7-9 | TGTGCCAGCAGCTCCCCCGGGACAGGGTCACACGAGCAGTACTTC | CASSSPGTGSHEQYF
few | TRBD1 | TRBJ2-7 | TRBV7-2 | TGTGCCAGCAGCCTAAGGGACAGAGCATACTACGAGCAGTACTTC | CASSLRDRAYYEQYF
. | . | TRBJ2-7 | TRBV7-8 | TGTGCCAGCAGCTTCCGACCGCCCCCCTACGAGCAGTACTTC | CASSFRPPPYEQYF
. | TRBD1 | TRBJ1-2 | TRBV12-3/TRBV12-4 | TGTGCCAGCAGTTCCCCGACAGGGATCGGCTACACCTTC | CASSSPTGIGYTF
. | TRBD2 | TRBJ2-1 | TRBV2 | TGTGCCAGCATCGGGAGGTCGCGGTCCTGGAATGAGCAGTTCTTC | CASIGRSRSWNEQFF
. | . | TRBJ1-2 | TRBV12-3/TRBV12-4 | TGTGCCAGCAGTTTATTTCTCGGCGACAGGAGCTATGGCTACACCTTC | CASSLFLGDRSYGYTF
few | . | TRBJ1-4 | TRBV6-1 | TGTGCCAGCAGTGAAGCGCTCGGGACTAATGAAAAACTGTTTTTT | CASSEALGTNEKLFF
many | . | TRBJ2-7 | TRBV12-3/TRBV12-4 | TGTGCCAGCAGTGTGTGGGGGAGCTCCTACGAGCAGTACTTC | CASSVWGSSYEQYF
. | TRBD1 | TRBJ1-6 | TRBV20-1 | TGCAGTGCGATCCCCTCTGCCTCAGGGGGTTCACCCCTCCACTTT | CSAIPSASGGSPLHF
few | . | TRBJ2-7 | TRBV7-2 | TGTGCCAGCAGCTTAGATGTTAGTAACGAGCAGTACTTC | CASSLDVSNEQYF
. | TRBD2 | TRBJ2-3 | TRBV7-8 | TGTGCCAGCAGCTTAGGCCGGGGACTAGCTCGAGATACGCAGTATTTT | CASSLGRGLARDTQYF
. | . | TRBJ1-2 | TRBV6-2/TRBV6-3 | TGTGCCAGCAGACAGCTAACTAACTATGGCTACACCTTC | CASRQLTNYGYTF
. | TRBD1 | TRBJ2-2 | TRBV4-1 | TGCGCCAGCAGCCGGACAGGCACAACCGGGGAGCTGTTTTTT | CASSRTGTTGELFF
. | TRBD2 | TRBJ2-6 | TRBV6-2/TRBV6-3 | TGTGCCAGCAGTTACGCCGCTGGCGGGGGTACGATACGACGGATCTCTGGGGCCAACGTCCTGACTTTC | CASSYAAGGGTIRRISGANVLTF
. | . | TRBJ1-4 | TRBV20-1 | TGCAGTGCTAGCCTATTGACCGGAGCTGAAAAACTGTTTTTT | CSASLLTGAEKLFF
. | TRBD1 | TRBJ1-2 | TRBV6-6 | TGTGCCACCACAGGGGAGATGGGCTCTGGCTACACCTTC | CATTGEMGSGYTF
. | TRBD1 | TRBJ1-2 | TRBV4-3 | TGCGCCAGCAGCCAGGGATTGGGACAGGGAGACTACACCTTC | CASSQGLGQGDYTF
. | TRBD1 | TRBJ1-5 | TRBV6-1 | TGTGCCAGCAGTCAGCTACAGGGGAACCTACCCGCTCAGCCCCAGCATTTT | CASSQLQGNLPAQPQHF
few | . | TRBJ2-3 | TRBV12-3/TRBV12-4 | TGTGCCAGCAGTTCCCGGTCACGGGGGAGCACAGATACGCAGTATTTT | CASSSRSRGSTDTQYF